Shown below are 8 T cell receptor beta chains from a single sample sequenced in a study of glioma-infiltrating T cells after dendritic cell vaccination. Time point denoted: after dendritic cell vaccination, including at tumor progression/relapse. Only in-frame clones appear in the TCRdb table, and some are missing; sequencing was by immunoSEQ multiplex PCR. The table includes just under 60,000 clones, about 79% detected once. The sample was blood, taken after dendritic cell vaccination. The receptors come from a human donor with glioblastoma.

The chain is built from TRBV4-2 and TRBJ2-3, with TRBD2 matching over 13 bases. There are 16 residues in the CDR3. From germline, CDR1 is LGHNA and CDR2 YNFKEQ. J was trimmed by 5 bases and V by 5 bases; bases with no gene match: 7. In DNA, the CDR3 is TGTGCCAGCAGCGTTGGACTAGCGGGGGCGGAAGATACGCAGTATTTT. This translates into CASSVGLAGAEDTQYF.

This chain joins TRBV2 and TRBJ1-5; TRBD1 might be the D (6 bases). The CDR3 covers 14 residues. Germline CDR1 is SNHLY and CDR2 is FYNNEI. Trimming pared 10 bases from V and 1 base from J, leaving 14 bases between. The CDR3 nucleotides are TGTGCCACGTGGCCAGGGGTAAGCAATCAGCCCCAGCATTTT. It yields the protein CATWPGVSNQPQHF.

The rearrangement uses TRBV5-1 and TRBJ2-7, with D tentatively TRBD1 (6 bases). Germline V CDR1 and CDR2: SGHRS, YFSETQ. Trimming took off 3 bases at V and 3 bases at J, with 10 bases between the two ends. CDR3 size: 13 residues. Here the CDR3 reads CASSSGQIYEQYF. In nucleotides, the CDR3 is TGCGCCAGCAGCTCGGGACAAATCTACGAGCAGTACTTC. Based on the CDR3 plus reference TRBV5-1 and TRBJ2-7, the full variable domain is KAGVTQTPRYLIKTRGQQVTLSCSPISGHRSVSWYQQTPGQGLQFLFEYFSETQRNKGNFPGRFSGRQFSNSRSEMNVSTLELGDSALYLCASSSGQIYEQYFGPGTRLTVT.

The rearrangement joins TRBV11-3 to TRBJ1-1; 8 bases match TRBD1. The CDR3 covers 14 residues. Germline V gene lookup returns CDR1 SGHNT and CDR2 YENEEA. The junction had 4 bases not matched to a gene; V was cut back by 4 bases and J by 3 bases. CDR3 nucleotide sequence: TGTGCCAGCAGCTGGGACAGGCCGGACACTGAAGCTTTCTTT. This codes for CASSWDRPDTEAFF.

This rearrangement joins TRBV4-1 to TRBJ1-1; D unclear. Trimming removed 1 base at V and 9 bases at J, with 9 bases between. This CDR3 contains 12 residues. CDR1 MGHRA and CDR2 YSYEKL come from the germline V gene. The CDR3 DNA sequence: TGCGCCAGCAGCCAAGGTGACACAAAAGCTTTCTTT. Translating it yields CASSQGDTKAFF.

The rearrangement uses TRBV7-3 and TRBJ1-1; D gene uncertain. Trimming cost V 5 bases and J 2 bases, with 9 bases left between them. Germline-derived CDR1 and CDR2 are SGHTA and FQGTGA. The CDR3 covers 13 residues. CDR3 residues: CASSRTYNTEAFF. The CDR3 coding sequence is TGTGCCAGCAGCCGGACTTACAACACTGAAGCTTTCTTT. Filled out from reference TRBV7-3 and TRBJ1-1, the complete variable domain reads GAGVSQTPSNKVTEKGKYVELRCDPISGHTALYWYRQSLGQGPEFLIYFQGTGAADDSGLPNDRFFAVRPEGSVSTLKIQRTERGDSAVYLCASSRTYNTEAFFGQGTRLTVV.

This chain uses TRBV5-6 with TRBJ1-4, with D uncertain. With 4 bases removed from V and 8 bases from J, the gap between germline ends came to 15 bases. The CDR3 has 14 residues. CDR1 and CDR2 (germline): SGHDT, YYEEEE. CDR3 in DNA: TGTGCCAGCAGCCGGACTGGGTCCGGCGAAAAACTGTTTTTT. It encodes CASSRTGSGEKLFF.

The V gene is TRBV30, the J gene TRBJ1-1; D unclear. Germline lookup yields CDR1 GTSNPN and CDR2 SVGIG (reference sequence). The V end was cut by 5 bases, the J end by 5 bases, with 12 bases between. The length of the CDR3 is 12 residues. The chain's CDR3 is CAWWELDTEAFF. CDR3 DNA: TGTGCCTGGTGGGAGTTGGATACTGAAGCTTTCTTT.